The 25 T cell receptor beta chains below were found in one sample sequenced in a study of human T cells and chemical hapten exposure. TCRdb re-analysed the RACE reads in MiXCR, keeping a single row per CDR3 protein. Here the sample spans 50,000 to 65,000 distinct CDR3 sequences, about 10% being singletons. Time point noted: patch test 3, about 24 weeks after DPC sensitization. The treatment is: therapeutic diphenylcyclopropenone sensitization with weekly scalp DPC. Source: whole blood, taken in connection with sensitization to the hapten diphenylcyclopropenone (DPC). Receptor source: a woman aged 40 to 49 with alopecia areata. Some clones in this sample may be carry-over from other donors' samples.

This clonotype appeared many times. This rearrangement joins TRBV20-1 to TRBJ2-1; D is possibly TRBD2 (5 bases). Germline V gives CDR1 DFQATT, CDR2 SNEGSKA (reference sequence). V was pared by 3 bases and J by 4 bases, with 19 bases between. The CDR3 has 16 amino acids. The CDR3 DNA reads as TGCAGTGCTAGTATCTACGGGGAACAATTTTACAATGAGCAGTTCTTC. Protein product: CSASIYGEQFYNEQFF.

This clonotype has just a few counts. This rearrangement joins TRBV7-2 to TRBJ1-1, with 8 nucleotides matching TRBD1. CDR1 and CDR2 from the germline V gene are SGHTA and FQGNSA. J gave up 5 bases and V 1 base, and 9 bases lay outside the gene matches. This CDR3 is 16 amino acids long. CDR3 amino acids: CASSLVPGGLRTEAFF. The CDR3 DNA reads as TGTGCCAGCAGCTTAGTTCCAGGGGGCTTGAGGACTGAAGCTTTCTTT.

The chain is built from TRBV7-9 and TRBJ2-1; a weak D match, TRBD2 (6 bases). The CDR3 length is 12 residues. The V gene lost 3 bases and the J gene lost 7 bases, with 7 bases spanning the gap. CDR1 is SEHNR, CDR2 FQNEAQ, per germline (reference sequence). CDR3 residues: CASSLLANEQFF. Here the CDR3 DNA reads TGTGCCAGCAGCTTGCTAGCGAATGAGCAGTTCTTC.

This clonotype was seen a few times. This chain joins TRBV2 and TRBJ2-3, with 10 bases identical to TRBD2. The germline CDR1 and CDR2 sequences are SNHLY and FYNNEI. V lost 10 bases to trimming and J lost 6 bases; unmatched junction nucleotides: 16. The CDR3 contains 16 residues. The CDR3 sequence: CATPVPGLAQLDTQYF. In DNA form, the CDR3 reads TGTGCCACCCCAGTCCCGGGACTAGCGCAGTTGGATACGCAGTATTTT.

This clonotype was picked up many times. The rearrangement uses TRBV6-2 or TRBV6-3 and TRBJ1-5; tentative D call: TRBD1 (5 bases). Germline V CDR1 and CDR2: MNHEY, SVGEGT. V shed 4 bases and J shed 7 bases, with 17 bases lying between them. The CDR3 length is 15 residues. This CDR3 reads CASSSAQGSGQPQHF. CDR3 DNA sequence: TGTGCCAGCAGTTCGGCCCAAGGGTCAGGGCAGCCCCAGCATTTT.

This clonotype was detected ten times or more. The J gene is TRBJ2-2, the V gene TRBV13; tentative D call: TRBD2 (6 bases). The CDR3 contains 14 residues. V shed 4 bases and J shed 2 bases, with 8 bases lying between them. Germline V gives CDR1 PRHDT, CDR2 FYEKMQ (reference sequence). The CDR3 region is CASSSGLNTGELFF. In nucleotides, the CDR3 is TGTGCCAGCAGCTCGGGACTCAACACCGGGGAGCTGTTTTTT.

The sample holds many counts of this clonotype. V gene TRBV29-1 combines with J gene TRBJ2-3; no definite D call. The CDR3 is 12 amino acids. Germline-derived CDR1 and CDR2 are SQVTM and ANQGSEA. Trimming pared 1 base from V and 1 base from J, leaving 3 bases between. The CDR3: CSVEGGTDTQYF. The CDR3 DNA reads TGCAGCGTTGAAGGTGGCACAGATACGCAGTATTTT.

This chain uses TRBV9 with TRBJ2-1; TRBD2 matches at 11 bases. Trimming took 3 bases from V and 7 from J; bases not matched to a gene: 9. The germline V gene encodes CDR1 SGDLS and CDR2 YYNGEE. The CDR3 consists of 16 residues. DNA for the CDR3: TGTGCCAGCAGCGACAAACTAGCGGGGGCCAATAATGAGCAGTTCTTC. Its translation is CASSDKLAGANNEQFF.

The chain employs TRBV20-1 and TRBJ1-5; 8 bases fit TRBD1. The germline CDR1 and CDR2 sequences are DFQATT and SNEGSKA (reference sequence). V was pared by 2 bases and J by 4 bases, with 10 bases of the junction left unmatched. The CDR3 sequence is 16 residues long. The CDR3 DNA follows: TGCAGTGCTAGACCTGGCGCAGGGGGCGCAAATCAGCCCCAGCATTTT. Encoded protein: CSARPGAGGANQPQHF.

The CDR3 sequence is CASSPRDDTEAFF. The DNA of the CDR3 is TGTGCCAGCTCACCACGAGATGACACTGAAGCTTTCTTT. The chain carries TRBV18 and TRBJ1-1; D is unclear. Trimming took off 1 base at V and 3 bases at J, with 6 bases between the two ends. The CDR3 loop spans 13 amino acids. CDR1 is KGHSH, CDR2 LQKENI, per germline.

This clonotype was recorded at least ten times. This chain joins TRBV20-1 and TRBJ2-3; D not certain. This CDR3 has 14 residues. Looked up from germline, CDR1 is DFQATT and CDR2 is SNEGSKA (reference sequence). V was shortened by 2 bases and J by 4 bases, with 13 bases between the two germline ends. This chain's CDR3 is CSARQSSFADTQYF. The CDR3 DNA follows: TGCAGTGCTAGACAGAGTAGCTTCGCAGATACGCAGTATTTT.

This clonotype appeared a few times. This rearrangement joins TRBV20-1 to TRBJ2-3; D is undetermined. The CDR3 runs to 14 residues. The ends were cut back, 4 bases at V and 0 bases at J, with 11 bases in the middle. Germline CDR1 DFQATT, CDR2 SNEGSKA (reference sequence). CDR3 nucleotide sequence: TGCAGTGCTATCGCCTGGCAAAGCACAGATACGCAGTATTTT. Protein sequence: CSAIAWQSTDTQYF.

CDR3: CASSQDTNLHGELFF. The CDR3 DNA reads as TGTGCCAGCAGCCAAGATACTAACTTACACGGGGAGCTGTTTTTT. The gene calls are TRBV14 and TRBJ2-2; no firm D call. CDR3 length equals 15 residues. With 0 bases removed from V and 7 bases from J, the gap between germline ends came to 12 bases. Germline CDR1 SGHDN, CDR2 FVKESK.

This clonotype came up many times. The chain employs TRBV4-2 and TRBJ2-1; TRBD1 might be the D (6 bases). The germline V gene has CDR1 LGHNA and CDR2 YNFKEQ. The CDR3 is 15 residues long. Between the trimmed V and J ends, which lost 1 base and 8 bases, there was a span of 15 bases. Written as DNA, the CDR3 is TGTGCCAGCAGCCAAGGGGGTAAGGGGGTCGATGAGCAGTTCTTC. This translates into CASSQGGKGVDEQFF.

This chain links TRBV18 with TRBJ1-1; a weak D match, TRBD1 (6 bases). The CDR3 consists of 14 residues. V lost 5 bases to trimming and J lost 6 bases, with 16 bases between them. The V gene's germline CDR1 is KGHSH and CDR2 LQKENI. CDR3 region: CASSSYRGGAEAFF. CDR3 sequence (DNA): TGTGCCAGCTCATCATACCGAGGGGGGGCTGAAGCTTTCTTT.

V is TRBV29-1 and J is TRBJ2-5; no firm D call. The CDR3 runs to 11 residues. Trimming pared 6 bases from V and 9 bases from J, leaving 14 bases between. Germline CDR1 is SQVTM and CDR2 is ANQGSEA. The CDR3, as DNA: TGCAGCGTCCATACTGGCCTGGCCCAGTACTTC. This encodes CSVHTGLAQYF.

The sample holds many counts of this clonotype. This rearrangement joins TRBV5-1 to TRBJ2-5; TRBD2 agrees at 7 bases. Trimming took 1 base from V and 7 from J; bases not matched to a gene: 4. Per the germline V gene, CDR1 is SGHRS and CDR2 is YFSETQ. The CDR3 sequence is 13 residues long. In nucleotides, the CDR3 is TGCGCCAGCAGCTTGAAAGCTAGCGGGACCCAGTACTTC. Amino acid sequence: CASSLKASGTQYF.

This clonotype was found a few times. DNA for the CDR3: TGTGCCTACAGGACAGGGGATAATTCACCCCTCCACTTT. This translates into CAYRTGDNSPLHF. The J gene is TRBJ1-6, the V gene TRBV30; TRBD1 agrees at 9 bases. The CDR3 length is 13 residues. With V trimmed by 7 bases and J by 5 bases, 3 bases remained unmatched. The germline V gene encodes CDR1 GTSNPN and CDR2 SVGIG (reference sequence).

This clonotype was found a few times. V is TRBV7-6 and J is TRBJ1-3; maybe TRBD1 (6 bases). The V gene lost 5 bases and the J gene lost 4 bases, with 12 bases spanning the gap. CDR1 is SGHVS and CDR2 is FNYEAQ in the germline V gene. This CDR3 has 14 residues. CDR3 amino acids: CASSLDRHGNTIYF. The DNA for the CDR3 is TGTGCCAGCAGCCTGGACAGACACGGAAACACCATATATTTT.

This clonotype came up many times. This sequence joins TRBV28 and TRBJ1-1, with D possibly matching TRBD1 (5 bases). The germline V and J ends were trimmed by 10 bases and 7 bases, with 25 bases remaining between them. The germline V gene has CDR1 MDHEN and CDR2 SYDVKM. The CDR3 runs 15 residues. This CDR3 reads CATDELGREGGEAFF. In nucleotides, the CDR3 is TGTGCCACCGATGAACTGGGCAGGGAAGGCGGTGAAGCTTTCTTT.

The chain couples TRBV15 to TRBJ2-4; D uncertain. CDR1 is LNHNV and CDR2 is YYDKDF in the germline V gene (reference sequence). This CDR3 comprises 16 residues. V was cut by 0 bases and J by 0 bases, with 9 bases left in between. This chain's CDR3 is CATSRDSILAKNIQYF. The CDR3 DNA follows: TGTGCCACCAGCAGAGATAGTATACTAGCCAAAAACATTCAGTACTTC. The full variable domain, with the rest looked up from reference TRBV15 and TRBJ2-4, is DAMVIQNPRYQVTQFGKPVTLSCSQTLNHNVMYWYQQKSSQAPKLLFHYYDKDFNNEADTPDNFQSRRPNTSFCFLDIRSPGLGDTAMYLCATSRDSILAKNIQYFGAGTRLSVL.

This chain's CDR3 is CASSRTAKGTNYGYTF. The CDR3 DNA follows: TGTGCCAGCAGCCGAACTGCCAAAGGAACTAACTATGGCTACACCTTC. The V gene is TRBV6-5, the J gene TRBJ1-2; D is undetermined. Trimming removed 6 bases at V and 0 bases at J, with 17 bases between. The length of the CDR3 is 16 residues. Germline CDR1 MNHEY, CDR2 SVGAGI.

This clonotype has ten or more counts. The V call is TRBV29-1, the J call TRBJ1-5, with TRBD1 matching over 9 bases. CDR3 size: 12 residues. The V and J ends lost 6 bases and 5 bases, in that order; junction bases with no gene match: 2. CDR1 is SQVTM and CDR2 is ANQGSEA in the germline V gene. This chain's CDR3 is CSVQGADQPQHF. The CDR3 DNA follows: TGCAGCGTACAGGGGGCCGATCAGCCCCAGCATTTT.

This chain joins TRBV5-1 and TRBJ1-1; TRBD1 agrees at 10 bases. This CDR3 spans 17 amino acids. Germline V CDR1 and CDR2: SGHRS, YFSETQ. V lost 3 bases and J lost 2; bases outside the gene matches: 10. The chain's CDR3 is CASSSRDRGLFNTEAFF. CDR3 in DNA: TGCGCCAGCAGCTCCCGGGACAGGGGTCTCTTCAACACTGAAGCTTTCTTT. Complete variable domain (other parts from reference TRBV5-1 and TRBJ1-1): KAGVTQTPRYLIKTRGQQVTLSCSPISGHRSVSWYQQTPGQGLQFLFEYFSETQRNKGNFPGRFSGRQFSNSRSEMNVSTLELGDSALYLCASSSRDRGLFNTEAFFGQGTRLTVV.

The chain combines TRBV6-2 or TRBV6-3 with TRBJ2-3; TRBD2 is a possible D gene (6 bases). V gave up 0 bases and J gave up 6 bases, with 16 bases separating them. The CDR3 covers 16 residues. The germline V gene encodes CDR1 MNHEY and CDR2 SVGEGT. Here the CDR3 reads CASSYSRDPTWDTQYF. Written as DNA, the CDR3 is TGTGCCAGCAGTTACTCGCGGGACCCCACTTGGGATACGCAGTATTTT.